A single sample gave rise to the 16 T cell receptor beta chains below, sequenced in a study of blood T cells in healthy people across ages. A sample-barcoded 5' primer and a J-beta primer mix were used in a second PCR of roughly 6 to 11 cycles. TCRdb reanalysed the 5' RACE reads using MiXCR and keeps one entry per CDR3 protein. The data contain about 560,000 distinct CDR3 sequences, 27% of them singletons. The same sample was also studied in work on T cells of mothers and their children.

The sequencing input was blood. The receptors originated from a boy aged 2 to 10 in good health.

A few counts support this clonotype. V usage is TRBV29-1 and J usage is TRBJ1-2, with D uncertain. Deletions cut 4 bases from V and 3 bases from J, with 18 bases between. Germline assignment: CDR1 SQVTM and CDR2 ANQGSEA. The CDR3 consists of 15 residues. The CDR3 DNA reads as TGCAGCGTTGGTCGATCCGCCGGGGAGGACTATGGCTACACCTTC. Protein: CSVGRSAGEDYGYTF.

This clonotype turned up a few times. The CDR3 DNA is TGTGCCAGCAGCTTAGCGGTAGCGGGAGAGCTCAGTACGCAGTATTTT. Translation: CASSLAVAGELSTQYF. J is TRBJ2-3 and V is TRBV11-2; 9 nucleotides agree with TRBD2. With 1 base clipped from V and 8 bases from J, the junction kept 10 bases outside the gene matches. Germline assignment: CDR1 SGHAT and CDR2 FQNNGV. This CDR3 spans 16 amino acids. The full variable domain, completed using reference TRBV11-2 and TRBJ2-3, is EAGVAQSPRYKIIEKRQSVAFWCNPISGHATLYWYQQILGQGPKLLIQFQNNGVVDDSQLPKDRFSAERLKGVDSTLKIQPAKLEDSAVYLCASSLAVAGELSTQYFGPGTRLTVL.

Here the CDR3 reads CASTENRVREQYF. CDR3 coding DNA: TGTGCCAGCACCGAAAACAGGGTTCGCGAGCAGTACTTC. The rearrangement joins TRBV6-1 to TRBJ2-5, with D possibly being TRBD1 (6 bases). The DNA end favors TRBJ2-7, so the J call may be wrong. Germline CDR1 reads MNHNS; CDR2 reads SASEGT. This CDR3 region has 13 residues.

Only a few counts were recorded for this clonotype. The rearrangement joins TRBV5-5 to TRBJ2-7; either TRBD1 or TRBD2 may fit D (5 bases each). V was pared by 6 bases and J by 6 bases, with 22 bases between. CDR1 is SGHKS and CDR2 is YYEKEE in the germline V gene (reference sequence). The CDR3 has 15 residues. CDR3 DNA sequence: TGTGCCAGCACAGCTAATCCGGGACCCAAAGGCGAGCAGTACTTC. This gives the protein CASTANPGPKGEQYF.

This clonotype was detected only a few times. CDR3 bases: TGTGCCACCTCCCCAGGACCTACAGATACGCAGTATTTT. The encoded protein is CATSPGPTDTQYF. The chain links TRBV24-1 to TRBJ2-3; no clear D. Per the germline V gene, CDR1 is KGHDR and CDR2 is SFDVKD. V was clipped by 9 bases and J by 3 bases, with 12 bases between them. The CDR3 totals 13 residues.

This clonotype was observed a handful of times. This sequence joins TRBV12-3 or TRBV12-4 and TRBJ2-7, with 8 bases lining up with TRBD2. With 8 bases clipped from V and 4 bases from J, the junction kept 10 bases outside the gene matches. The CDR3 is made up of 14 amino acids. This CDR3 reads CASRGRSGAYEQYF. The CDR3, as DNA: TGTGCCAGCCGGGGCCGTAGCGGGGCATACGAGCAGTACTTC.

The V call is TRBV9, the J call TRBJ2-3; weak D call: TRBD2 (5 bases). The germline V gene has CDR1 SGDLS and CDR2 YYNGEE. Trimming cost V 1 base and J 4 bases, with 13 bases left between them. This CDR3 is built from 15 residues. The CDR3 DNA reads TGTGCCAGCAGCGTAAGTTCGCGGGTGGCAGATACGCAGTATTTT. This encodes CASSVSSRVADTQYF. The entire variable domain, with the rest obtained from reference TRBV9 and TRBJ2-3, is as follows: DSGVTQTPKHLITATGQRVTLRCSPRSGDLSVYWYQQSLDQGLQFLIQYYNGEERAKGNILERFSAQQFPDLHSELNLSSLELGDSALYFCASSVSSRVADTQYFGPGTRLTVL.

This clonotype was counted once. The rearrangement joins TRBV6-5 to TRBJ1-3; D is undetermined. Germline V CDR1 and CDR2: MNHEY, SVGAGI. This CDR3 comprises 16 residues. V was pared by 3 bases and J by 1 base, with 13 bases between. CDR3 DNA sequence: TGTGCCAGCAGTTATGGTTCACCCCGGTCTGGAAACACCATATATTTT. This sequence encodes CASSYGSPRSGNTIYF.

The V and J genes are TRBV6-5 and TRBJ2-7; D assignment may be TRBD1 or TRBD2 (5 bases each). Per germline, CDR1 MNHEY and CDR2 SVGAGI. V lost 6 bases to trimming and J lost 0 bases, with 15 bases between them. CDR3 length: 15 amino acids. In DNA, the CDR3 is TGTGCCAGCAGCGGGGCCTACGCGAGCTCCTACGAGCAGTACTTC. It specifies CASSGAYASSYEQYF.

The chain recombines TRBV6-2 or TRBV6-3 with TRBJ2-5; 13 bases align to TRBD2. The closer fit of TRBJ2-1 to the DNA end suggests the J call may be wrong. CDR1 and CDR2 (germline): MNHEY, SVGEGT. The CDR3 length is 15 residues. CDR3 nucleotides: TGTGCCAGCAGGGACCGGACTAGCGGGAGCGATGAGCAGTTCTTC. Translating gives CASRDRTSGSDEQFF.

The chain combines TRBV18 with TRBJ2-7; no clear D. The CDR3 runs to 13 residues. The ends were cut back, 2 bases at V and 2 bases at J, with 7 bases in the middle. Germline loops: CDR1 KGHSH, CDR2 LQKENI. CDR3 sequence (DNA): TGTGCCAGCTCACCAAGTCAGGCCTACGAGCAGTACTTC. It is translated as CASSPSQAYEQYF.

Concerning this clonotype: An end of the junction does not agree with germline; a read error may underlie this. The V and J genes are TRBV29-1 and TRBJ2-7; the D is unclear. The CDR3 spans 12 residues. Per germline, CDR1 SQVTM and CDR2 ANQGSEA. DNA for the CDR3: TGCAGCGTTGCGTCAGGCCACTTGGAGCAGTGCTTC. It specifies CSVASGHLEQCF.

The chain couples TRBV27 to TRBJ2-5; D ambiguous. Looked up from germline, CDR1 is MNHEY and CDR2 is SMNVEV (reference sequence). With 6 bases removed from V and 3 bases from J, the gap between germline ends came to 8 bases. The CDR3 contains 12 residues. CDR3 sequence (DNA): TGTGCCAGCAGACCCGACGAAGAGACCCAGTACTTC. Encoded protein: CASRPDEETQYF.

The sample holds many counts of this clonotype. V gene TRBV9 combines with J gene TRBJ2-7; TRBD1 or TRBD2 may be the D gene (7 bases each). Deletions cut 3 bases from V and 2 bases from J, with 12 bases between. There are 14 residues in the CDR3. The germline CDR1 and CDR2 sequences are SGDLS and YYNGEE. In DNA, the CDR3 is TGTGCCAGCAGCGCGACAGGGACTACCTACGAGCAGTACTTC. Amino acid sequence: CASSATGTTYEQYF.

V usage is TRBV30 and J usage is TRBJ2-7; D might be TRBD1 (6 bases). The V and J ends lost 2 bases and 6 bases respectively, with 14 bases between them. Per germline, CDR1 GTSNPN and CDR2 SVGIG (reference sequence). This CDR3 is 13 amino acids long. The CDR3 sequence: CAWSHRVGGEQYF. The CDR3 DNA reads as TGTGCCTGGAGTCACAGGGTAGGAGGCGAGCAGTACTTC. The whole variable domain, remainder taken from reference TRBV30 and TRBJ2-7, is SQTIHQWPATLVQPVGSPLSLECTVEGTSNPNLYWYRQAAGRGLQLLFYSVGIGQISSEVPQNLSASRPQDRQFILSSKKLLLSDSGFYLCAWSHRVGGEQYFGPGTRLTVT.

V gene TRBV18 combines with J gene TRBJ1-1, with 10 bases fitting TRBD1. With 3 bases clipped from V and 7 bases from J, the junction kept 8 bases outside the gene matches. The CDR3 sequence is 15 residues long. Germline values: CDR1 KGHSH, CDR2 LQKENI. DNA for the CDR3: TGTGCCAGCTCACCGGGACAGGGGAAGTTGAGTGAAGCTTTCTTT. Translated, it gives CASSPGQGKLSEAFF. The full variable domain, completed using reference TRBV18 and TRBJ1-1, is NAGVMQNPRHLVRRRGQEARLRCSPMKGHSHVYWYRQLPEEGLKFMVYLQKENIIDESGMPKERFSAEFPKEGPSILRIQQVVRGDSAAYFCASSPGQGKLSEAFFGQGTRLTVV.